The T cell receptor beta chain described here comes from a study of long-term antiretroviral therapy in people with HIV (dated by TCRdb to 2021 to 2024). Turning to the overall study: Collection of the earliest samples took place about a decade ahead of the 2015 WHO recommendation for immediate ART, at a time when ART was typically delayed until CD4 counts fell. A retrospective serial study tested whether ART initiation and durable HIV suppression were associated with changes in peripheral blood TRB repertoire composition and diversity. A total of fewer than 200 cryopreserved PBMC samples were contributed to the cohort by 30 adults with confirmed HIV infection, with samples collected serially over a mean of approximately six years (range 1-12). Of the 25 to 30 participants with HIV, fewer than twelve were female. No cross-contamination during QIAcube processing was seen in test extractions of a monoclonal T-cell line run alongside approximately 36 polyclonal samples.

Inclusion was restricted to participants for whom at least one PBMC sample before ART initiation and at least two post-ART samples were available. Every participant with HIV received treatment in the United States of America. Cryopreserved samples of about 0.95-11 million PBMC were thawed and washed before DNA extraction. At the time of the earliest PBMC sample, participants with HIV were aged between roughly 20 and 60 years. Per participant, PBMC samples came from 1-4 timepoints prior to ART initiation and 2-8 timepoints following ART initiation, for a median of 7 samples. For every participant, serial HIV viral load, CD4+ T-cell count, ART history and demographic data were obtained. Genomic DNA was extracted from unsorted PBMC with a Qiagen kit on a QIAcube, processed in batches of 12 samples. The paper's findings and limits, for the study overall: Unsorted PBMC were profiled instead of sorted CD4+ and CD8+ T cells because pre-ART samples had limited cell numbers. CDR3 length ranges in HIV repertoires were narrower than in controls, and network structure suggested an antigen-experienced repertoire with only a slight naive shift after ART. Owing to limited PBMC availability, only the TCR beta chain was sequenced, without alpha chain pairing. No data were available on ART adherence, viral resistance or therapy changes, limiting inferences about post-ART repertoire changes. A significant increase in TRB diversity was found to be associated with ART initiation, although TRB diversity was observed to remain significantly below that of transplant donor controls even after long-term ART. The samples were dated from 2004 to 2017, and the ART regimens that were used may be less effective than current ART regimens. Expanded TRB clones identified before ART initiation dominated the repertoire at all time points, although this dominance fluctuated and declined in many PLHIV after ART.

As to this clone: What this receptor recognizes is not known. No base qualities exist here, and no much larger clone lies one base off it.

V and J lose 7 bases and 0 bases, and a span of 18 bases separates them. From a lookup of the germline V gene, CDR1 and CDR2 are ENHRY and SYGVKD. The CDR3 measures 17 amino acids from cysteine to phenylalanine. Only the CDR3 DNA is retained, 51 bases long and in frame from the first base. The immunoSEQ hsTCRB v3.0 assay was used at survey level resolution to sequence the TRB variable region. A depth of about 35,000-55,000 T-cell genomes per sample was targeted for TRB sequencing. An Illumina MiSeq with a v3 150-cycle kit was used to sequence the pooled TRB libraries. The study's processing was this. Analysis of repertoires was carried out in R inside a reproducible Nextflow workflow spanning QC, data transformation and analysis. LymphoSeq2, an R package for exploring AIRR-Seq data, was used to implement the custom analyses. Four samples yielding fewer than 5000 total TRB sequences were excluded, leaving approximately 190 analyzed HIV repertoires. Of the roughly 190 retained HIV repertoires, about 61 were collected before and 120 to 130 after ART initiation. Each repertoire was downsampled to 5000 TRB nucleotide sequences, and summary statistics were averaged across 100 downsampling iterations. Only TRB sequences with CDR3 regions of at least seven amino acids were retained for analysis. Two measures captured diversity: a Shannon entropy-derived clonality score and the Gini coefficient. In repertoire networks, the top 5000 CDR3 amino acid sequences were linked whenever an edit distance of one separated two sequences. For TRB CDR3 amino acid sequences, GLIPH2 was used to predict antigen specificity groups and MHC restriction. To flag known CMV, EBV, HIV or tissue antigen associations, CDR3 amino acid sequences were matched against VDJdb and McPAS-TCR. Pre-ART, post-ART and control groups were compared with Wilcoxon signed-rank tests and Holm-Bonferroni correction. TCRdb took this table from immuneACCESS and kept in-frame rearrangements with V and J called. Such tables lack part of the clones; where checked against another copy, unresolved V genes explain under half of the gap, and the rest is unexplained. Clone size and V and J calls were adopted from that table, with D and trimming inferred from the DNA. In all, the sample holds some 14,000 clones, and 65% to 85% of those were seen once. Roughly 15% of the sample is held by the ten biggest clonotypes.

The receptor was derived from a woman aged 40 to 49 with HIV. The sequencing used unsorted PBMCs, collected 1.8 years before starting antiretroviral therapy. The rearrangement joined TRBV10-3 to TRBJ2-2, and the D gene may be TRBD2, 7 bases matching. The CDR3 is CAIKAGEGHANTGELFF. At the DNA level, the sequence is TGTGCCATCAAGGCGGGAGAGGGACACGCGAACACCGGGGAGCTGTTTTTT.